A single sample gave rise to the 15 T cell receptor beta chains below, sequenced in a study of cytomegalovirus exposure and HLA in healthy donors. Use of 60 Vbeta and 13 Jbeta primers characterized the PCR. TCRdb's copy holds only in-frame clones and misses some; the assay was immunoSEQ multiplex PCR. The table includes roughly 73,000 clones, roughly 70% detected once. Sequenced: PBMCs. The receptors originated from a man between 70 and 80 years old in good health and CMV-seronegative.

The count of this clone is one. CDR3 residues: CASSLSSGANVLTF. CDR3 DNA: TGTGCCAGCAGCCTCAGCTCTGGGGCCAACGTCCTGACTTTC. The genes are TRBV9 and TRBJ2-6; D not resolved. The CDR3 runs to 14 residues. Germline CDR1 and CDR2: SGDLS and YYNGEE. With 4 bases removed from V and 0 bases from J, the gap between germline ends came to 5 bases.

The chain carries TRBV6-5 and TRBJ2-5; D is perhaps TRBD1 (6 bases). The J call could be wrong; TRBJ2-7 is a better fit for the DNA end. The CDR3 extends over 15 amino acids. The germline V gene has CDR1 MNHEY and CDR2 SVGAGI. This chain's CDR3 is CASSYSGQISYEQYF. The CDR3 DNA is TGTGCCAGCAGTTACTCTGGACAGATCTCCTACGAGCAGTACTTC.

The chain links TRBV6-5 to TRBJ1-1; D remains ambiguous. This CDR3 has 14 residues. V lost 5 bases, J lost 3 bases, and 13 bases lay in between. The germline gives CDR1 MNHEY, CDR2 SVGAGI. The CDR3 DNA reads as TGTGCCAGCAGTCAGACGACAAGATACACTGAAGCTTTCTTT. Residues: CASSQTTRYTEAFF.

This chain connects TRBV14 to TRBJ2-2, with D possibly matching TRBD2 (5 bases). Trimming removed 0 bases from V and 6 bases from J, with 11 bases in between. The germline V gene encodes CDR1 SGHDN and CDR2 FVKESK. The CDR3 covers 15 residues. CDR3 amino acids: CASSQDQGRAGELFF. The CDR3 DNA is TGTGCCAGCAGCCAAGATCAAGGGAGAGCCGGGGAGCTGTTTTTT.

The chain is built from TRBV7-9 and TRBJ1-2, with TRBD1 matching over 7 bases. J gave up 3 bases and V 3 bases, and 1 base lay outside the gene matches. The germline gives CDR1 SEHNR, CDR2 FQNEAQ (reference sequence). This CDR3 comprises 13 residues. The CDR3 loop reads CASSFDRDYGYTF. CDR3 in DNA: TGTGCCAGCAGCTTTGACAGGGACTATGGCTACACCTTC. The full variable domain, in which reference TRBV7-9 and TRBJ1-2 provide the parts outside the CDR3, is DTGVSQNPRHKITKRGQNVTFRCDPISEHNRLYWYRQTLGQGPEFLTYFQNEAQLEKSRLLSDRFSAERPKGSFSTLEIQRTEQGDSAMYLCASSFDRDYGYTFGSGTRLTVV.

A few counts support this clone. The CDR3 bases are TGCGCCAGCAGCTTCCTAGGGAGCGGGAGAACCTACGAGCAGTACTTC. Protein sequence: CASSFLGSGRTYEQYF. The rearrangement uses TRBV5-1 and TRBJ2-7; 8 nucleotides match TRBD2. This CDR3 comprises 16 residues. Germline V gene lookup returns CDR1 SGHRS and CDR2 YFSETQ. The V segment lost 2 bases and the J segment 2 bases; nucleotides outside the gene matches: 9.

The chain links TRBV15 to TRBJ2-2; 7 bases line up with TRBD2. Germline CDR1 reads LNHNV; CDR2 reads YYDKDF (reference sequence). V lost 0 bases, J lost 6 bases, and 7 bases stayed unmatched. This CDR3 contains 16 residues. The CDR3 region is CATSRDLVGGAGELFF. The CDR3 nucleotides are TGTGCCACCAGCAGAGATCTGGTGGGGGGGGCCGGGGAGCTGTTTTTT. The variable domain in full, with the rest retrieved from reference TRBV15 and TRBJ2-2, is DAMVIQNPRYQVTQFGKPVTLSCSQTLNHNVMYWYQQKSSQAPKLLFHYYDKDFNNEADTPDNFQSRRPNTSFCFLDIRSPGLGDTAMYLCATSRDLVGGAGELFFGEGSRLTVL.

This chain joins TRBV6-5 and TRBJ1-4, with 8 bases that match TRBD1. V dropped 5 bases and J dropped 6; count of bases not matched to a gene: 5. Germline loops: CDR1 MNHEY, CDR2 SVGAGI. The CDR3 has 14 amino acids. The CDR3 loop is CASSEQGGDEKLFF. CDR3 in DNA: TGTGCCAGCAGTGAACAGGGGGGGGATGAAAAACTGTTTTTT.

The V gene is TRBV28, the J gene TRBJ2-5; TRBD2 matches at 7 bases. After removal of 6 bases from V and 4 bases from J, the junction contained 17 bases not matched to a gene. The germline CDR1 and CDR2 sequences are MDHEN and SYDVKM. There are 17 residues in the CDR3. CDR3 region: CASSHRVSRGGGETQYF. The CDR3, as DNA: TGTGCCAGCAGCCACCGGGTTTCTCGCGGGGGTGGAGAGACCCAGTACTTC. Supplemented by reference TRBV28 and TRBJ2-5, the full variable domain reads DVKVTQSSRYLVKRTGEKVFLECVQDMDHENMFWYRQDPGLGLRLIYFSYDVKMKEKGDIPEGYSVSREKKERFSLILESASTNQTSMYLCASSHRVSRGGGETQYFGPGTRLLVL.

This chain uses TRBV9 with TRBJ2-1, with 8 nucleotides matching TRBD2. CDR3 length: 16 residues. The germline gives CDR1 SGDLS, CDR2 YYNGEE. Unmatched junction bases numbered 13, after V lost 3 bases and J lost 8 bases. The CDR3 DNA reads as TGTGCCAGCAGCGCTCCACTAGCGGTCGGGCGTGATGAGCAGTTCTTC. This sequence encodes CASSAPLAVGRDEQFF.

V is TRBV27 and J is TRBJ2-3; 8 nucleotides agree with TRBD2. V shed 8 bases and J 5 bases; nucleotides not matched to a gene: 6. The CDR3 loop spans 13 amino acids. Looked up from germline, CDR1 is MNHEY and CDR2 is SMNVEV (reference sequence). The CDR3: CASPFAGGDTQYF. The CDR3 nucleotides are TGTGCCAGCCCGTTCGCGGGAGGAGATACGCAGTATTTT.

This clone was counted once. This chain links TRBV5-6 with TRBJ2-4, with D possibly being TRBD1 (5 bases). Trimming took off 2 bases at V and 0 bases at J, with 12 bases between the two ends. The germline V gene has CDR1 SGHDT and CDR2 YYEEEE. The CDR3 totals 16 residues. CDR3 sequence reads: CASSFRQLIAKNIQYF. In DNA, the CDR3 is TGTGCCAGCAGCTTTAGACAGTTAATAGCCAAAAACATTCAGTACTTC.

The chain is built from TRBV7-2 and TRBJ2-3; 7 positions agree with TRBD2. V was pared by 1 base and J by 2 bases, with 6 bases of the junction left unmatched. The CDR3 sequence is 16 residues long. Germline V gene sequence: CDR1 SGHTA, CDR2 FQGNSA. CDR3 coding DNA: TGTGCCAGCAGCTTAGAGGCTAGCGGAAACACAGATACGCAGTATTTT. This translates into CASSLEASGNTDTQYF.

This chain links TRBV18 with TRBJ1-1; D remains unclear. This CDR3 is 12 amino acids long. CDR1 KGHSH and CDR2 LQKENI come from the germline V gene. The V end was cut by 2 bases, the J end by 4 bases, with 5 bases between. CDR3 residues: CASSPTATEAFF. The CDR3 DNA is TGTGCCAGCTCACCAACAGCCACTGAAGCTTTCTTT.

The V gene is TRBV7-9, the J gene TRBJ2-2; D perhaps matches TRBD1 (5 bases). The length of the CDR3 is 15 residues. Trimming removed 1 base at V and 6 bases at J, with 12 bases between. Germline CDR1 and CDR2: SEHNR and FQNEAQ (reference sequence). In DNA, the CDR3 is TGTGCCAGCAGCTTAGAAGCAGGGTCCGCCGGGGAGCTGTTTTTT. It encodes CASSLEAGSAGELFF.